This T cell receptor (beta chain) emerged from a study of T cell responses to AZD1222 COVID-19 vaccine. The method was immunoSEQ multiplex PCR; TCRdb's version includes in-frame clones alone and lacks a portion of them. The sample shows approximately 150,000 clones, 93% of them seen only once. Trimming removed 7 bases at V and 0 bases at J, with 10 bases between. Germline CDR1 GTSNPN, CDR2 SVGIG (reference sequence). This CDR3 spans 13 amino acids. Sample: peripheral blood, taken on day 0 of AZD1222 vaccination. The sequence was obtained from an adult in good health. This chain uses TRBV30 with TRBJ1-3; D is possibly TRBD1 (5 bases). CDR3 bases: TGTGCCTCTGCGGGGGACTCTGGAAACACCATATATTTT. Its protein is CASAGDSGNTIYF.